Presented here are 20 T cell receptor beta chains from one specimen sequenced in a study of blood T cell repertoires in COVID-19. Measured with immunoSEQ multiplex PCR; TCRdb has only the in-frame clones, and not every one. The table has approximately 330,000 clones, around 92% seen once. Specimen: PBMCs or T cells enriched from blood (not recorded which). The receptors stem from a woman in her thirties who had recovered from COVID-19.

This clone has only a few counts. The rearrangement joins TRBV3-1 (or the pseudogene TRBV3-2) to TRBJ1-6; D is unclear. The CDR3 is made up of 14 amino acids. The V end lost 5 bases, the J end lost 7 bases, and 12 bases lay between the germline ends. CDR1 is LGHDT, CDR2 YNNKEL, per germline (reference sequence). In DNA, the CDR3 is TGTGCCAGCAGCGTGGACTGGGGAAATTCACCCCTCCACTTT. Its translation is CASSVDWGNSPLHF.

V is TRBV5-1 and J is TRBJ2-5; maybe TRBD2 (6 bases). In germline, CDR1 is SGHRS, CDR2 YFSETQ. Between the trimmed V and J ends, which lost 4 bases and 5 bases, there was a span of 18 bases. This CDR3 has 15 residues. CDR3 sequence reads: CASSVYGTPEETQYF. CDR3 bases: TGCGCCAGCAGCGTCTACGGGACTCCCGAGGAGACCCAGTACTTC. The entire variable domain, with the rest obtained from reference TRBV5-1 and TRBJ2-5, is as follows: KAGVTQTPRYLIKTRGQQVTLSCSPISGHRSVSWYQQTPGQGLQFLFEYFSETQRNKGNFPGRFSGRQFSNSRSEMNVSTLELGDSALYLCASSVYGTPEETQYFGPGTRLLVL.

V gene TRBV19 combines with J gene TRBJ2-7; 8 bases line up with TRBD2. CDR1 and CDR2 from the germline V gene are LNHDA and SQIVND (reference sequence). V lost 5 bases and J lost 7; bases outside the gene matches: 10. The CDR3 has 14 amino acids. The CDR3 nucleotides read TGTGCCAGTAGTCCCGAAGCGGGAGCGGGGGAGCAGTACTTC. This sequence encodes CASSPEAGAGEQYF.

The rearrangement uses TRBV14 and TRBJ2-6; D is possibly TRBD1 (7 bases). This CDR3 comprises 17 residues. CDR1 and CDR2 from the germline V gene are SGHDN and FVKESK. The germline V and J ends were trimmed by 0 bases and 12 bases, with 21 bases remaining between them. Written as DNA, the CDR3 is TGTGCCAGCAGCCAAGAATGGAGGGGTCACAGGGGTCCCGTCCTGACTTTC. Its protein is CASSQEWRGHRGPVLTF.

The CDR3 sequence: CASSGGKRQGFLYTQYF. CDR3 DNA sequence: TGTGCCAGCAGCGGGGGGAAGCGGCAGGGATTCCTATATACGCAGTATTTT. The chain is built from TRBV7-6 and TRBJ2-3; maybe TRBD2 (6 bases). The CDR3 runs to 17 residues. The germline CDR1 and CDR2 sequences are SGHVS and FNYEAQ. The germline V and J ends were trimmed by 5 bases and 7 bases, with 25 bases remaining between them.

This clone has only a few counts. The chain has TRBV10-2 and TRBJ2-2, with a possible D match to TRBD2 (5 bases). Trimming took off 8 bases at V and 1 base at J, with 14 bases between the two ends. Germline CDR1 reads WSHSY; CDR2 reads SAAADI. The CDR3 loop spans 15 amino acids. In DNA, the CDR3 is TGCGCCAGCCTTACGGGGTCGCTGAACACCGGGGAGCTGTTTTTT. Its protein product is CASLTGSLNTGELFF.

The V gene is TRBV19, the J gene TRBJ1-1; 9 bases align to TRBD1. The CDR3 is 20 residues long. Germline CDR1 LNHDA, CDR2 SQIVND (reference sequence). J gave up 0 bases and V 1 base, and 15 bases lay outside the gene matches. CDR3 sequence reads: CASSIVRTGDPIKLNTEAFF. CDR3 sequence (DNA): TGTGCCAGTAGTATAGTGCGGACAGGGGACCCCATAAAATTGAACACTGAAGCTTTCTTT.

The rearrangement uses TRBV7-9 and TRBJ1-2; a weak D match, TRBD1 (6 bases). The CDR3 is 14 residues long. Trimming took 5 bases from V and 8 from J, leaving 18 bases between them. Germline V gene lookup returns CDR1 SEHNR and CDR2 FQNEAQ (reference sequence). CDR3 bases: TGTGCCAGCAGCGTAGGCGTGGGGGCGAGGGGCTACACCTTC. It is translated as CASSVGVGARGYTF.

The V and J genes are TRBV6-5 and TRBJ1-2; maybe TRBD1 (5 bases). The CDR3 runs to 14 residues. Looked up from germline, CDR1 is MNHEY and CDR2 is SVGAGI. V was shortened by 0 bases and J by 2 bases, with 7 bases between the two germline ends. The CDR3 spells CASSYSRQNYGYTF. CDR3 DNA: TGTGCCAGCAGTTACTCGAGACAGAACTATGGCTACACCTTC.

The V and J genes are TRBV18 and TRBJ1-6; no reliable D call. V was cut by 1 base and J by 9 bases, with 10 bases left in between. CDR1 is KGHSH and CDR2 is LQKENI in the germline V gene. This CDR3 spans 14 amino acids. CDR3 amino acids: CASSPLGSGSPLHF. CDR3 nucleotide sequence: TGTGCCAGCTCACCACTGGGTTCAGGTTCACCCCTCCACTTT. Drawing the rest from reference TRBV18 and TRBJ1-6, the complete variable domain is NAGVMQNPRHLVRRRGQEARLRCSPMKGHSHVYWYRQLPEEGLKFMVYLQKENIIDESGMPKERFSAEFPKEGPSILRIQQVVRGDSAAYFCASSPLGSGSPLHFGNGTRLTVT.

The J gene is TRBJ1-2, the V gene TRBV9, with 7 bases matching TRBD1. V lost 1 base and J lost 7; bases outside the gene matches: 4. The length of the CDR3 is 13 residues. CDR1 is SGDLS and CDR2 is YYNGEE in the germline V gene. The DNA of the CDR3 is TGTGCCAGCAGCGTAACAGGGGAGCGTGGCTACACCTTC. It encodes CASSVTGERGYTF.

The genes are TRBV7-6 and TRBJ2-1, with TRBD1 matching 11 bases. Per the germline V gene, CDR1 is SGHVS and CDR2 is FNYEAQ. V shed 5 bases and J 7 bases; nucleotides not matched to a gene: 16. The CDR3 has 18 residues. CDR3 DNA: TGTGCCAGCAGCCCGTGGGTTTTGGGACAGGGGGTCGGAAATGAGCAGTTCTTC. Amino acid sequence: CASSPWVLGQGVGNEQFF. The variable domain in full, with the rest retrieved from reference TRBV7-6 and TRBJ2-1, is GAGVSQSPRYKVTKRGQDVALRCDPISGHVSLYWYRQALGQGPEFLTYFNYEAQQDKSGLPNDRFSAERPEGSISTLTIQRTEQRDSAMYRCASSPWVLGQGVGNEQFFGPGTRLTVL.

The chain recombines TRBV5-1 with TRBJ2-1; TRBD1 might be the D (6 bases). Germline CDR1 reads SGHRS; CDR2 reads YFSETQ. The CDR3 is 19 amino acids. V was clipped by 4 bases and J by 0 bases, with 23 bases between them. CDR3 region: CASSPRGITVVSSYNEQFF. The CDR3 bases are TGCGCCAGCAGCCCGAGGGGGATTACGGTGGTTAGCTCCTACAATGAGCAGTTCTTC.

The chain is built from TRBV7-2 and TRBJ2-1; a possible D gene is TRBD2 (6 bases). V shed 4 bases and J shed 7 bases, with 14 bases lying between them. Germline lookup yields CDR1 SGHTA and CDR2 FQGNSA. The CDR3 length is 14 residues. The CDR3 DNA follows: TGTGCCAGCAGCTCGGCGACTAGATTGAATGAGCAGTTCTTC. Protein sequence: CASSSATRLNEQFF.

The chain carries TRBV2 and TRBJ1-1, with D possibly matching TRBD1 (5 bases). This CDR3 is built from 11 residues. V lost 4 bases and J 10 bases, leaving 10 bases between the germline ends. Looked up from germline, CDR1 is SNHLY and CDR2 is FYNNEI. The CDR3 DNA is TGTGCCAGCAGTGCCCAGGGTAGAGCTTTCTTT. It translates to CASSAQGRAFF.

The chain has TRBV4-3 and TRBJ1-6, with D maybe TRBD1 (5 bases). The germline CDR1 and CDR2 sequences are LGHNA and YSLEER. CDR3 size: 14 residues. V was pared by 1 base and J by 9 bases, with 10 bases between. The CDR3 reads CASSQVGRASPLHF. In DNA, the CDR3 is TGCGCCAGCAGCCAAGTTGGCAGGGCTTCACCCCTCCACTTT.

DNA for the CDR3: TGTGCCAGCAAAGCGGGAGAATCCTACGAGCAGTACTTC. As protein: CASKAGESYEQYF. This chain uses TRBV6-5 with TRBJ2-7, with 8 bases matching TRBD2. Germline V gives CDR1 MNHEY, CDR2 SVGAGI. Trimming at V came to 7 bases and at J to 1 base, leaving 3 bases not matched to a gene. The CDR3 totals 13 residues.

The rearrangement joins TRBV5-1 to TRBJ2-1, with D possibly matching TRBD2 (5 bases). In germline, CDR1 is SGHRS, CDR2 YFSETQ. The V end was cut by 3 bases, the J end by 1 base, with 11 bases between. CDR3 size: 15 residues. CDR3 sequence (DNA): TGCGCCAGCAGCTCTAGCTCAGATTCCTACAATGAGCAGTTCTTC. Protein product: CASSSSSDSYNEQFF. Supplemented by reference TRBV5-1 and TRBJ2-1, the full variable domain reads KAGVTQTPRYLIKTRGQQVTLSCSPISGHRSVSWYQQTPGQGLQFLFEYFSETQRNKGNFPGRFSGRQFSNSRSEMNVSTLELGDSALYLCASSSSSDSYNEQFFGPGTRLTVL.

The rearrangement joins TRBV21-1 to TRBJ1-5; TRBD1, the table's D call, was not compared with the DNA. TRBV21-1 constitutes a pseudogene. The CDR3 has 13 residues. Written as DNA, the CDR3 is TGTGCCAGCAGGGACAGGGATGATCAGCCCCAGCATTTT. Its translation: CASRDRDDQPQHF.

The chain combines TRBV25-1 with TRBJ1-1; D not resolved. V was shortened by 4 bases and J by 1 base, with 10 bases between the two germline ends. From germline, CDR1 is MGHDK and CDR2 SYGVNS. The CDR3 totals 14 residues. This CDR3 is CASSAWTGNTEAFF. DNA for the CDR3: TGTGCCAGCAGTGCCTGGACTGGGAACACTGAAGCTTTCTTT.